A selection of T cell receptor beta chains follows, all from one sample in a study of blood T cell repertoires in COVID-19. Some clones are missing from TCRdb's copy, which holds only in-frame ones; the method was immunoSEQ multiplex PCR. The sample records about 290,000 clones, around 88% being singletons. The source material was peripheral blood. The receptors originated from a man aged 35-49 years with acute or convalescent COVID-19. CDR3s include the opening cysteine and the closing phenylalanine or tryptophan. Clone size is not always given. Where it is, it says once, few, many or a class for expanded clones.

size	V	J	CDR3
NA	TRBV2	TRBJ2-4	CASSEGRRIAKNIQYF
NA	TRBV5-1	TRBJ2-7	CASSLGLAGASEYF
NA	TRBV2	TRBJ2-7	CASMSPRRYEQYF
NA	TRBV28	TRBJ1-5	CASKYGAGDQPQHF
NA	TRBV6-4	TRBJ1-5	CASSTGGNQPQHF
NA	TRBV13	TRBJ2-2	CASSRGNTGELFF
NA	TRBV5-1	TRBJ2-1	CASSLPSGGQDEQFF
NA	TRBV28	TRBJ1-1	CASSSFSGGANTEAFF
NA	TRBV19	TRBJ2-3	CASSRGTSGGSTDTQYF
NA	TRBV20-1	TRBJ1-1	CSARSRVEAFF
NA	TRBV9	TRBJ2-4	CAGERDLAKNIQYF
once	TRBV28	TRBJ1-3	CASSSLRDSGNTIYF
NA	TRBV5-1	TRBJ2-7	CASRRDTDYEQYF